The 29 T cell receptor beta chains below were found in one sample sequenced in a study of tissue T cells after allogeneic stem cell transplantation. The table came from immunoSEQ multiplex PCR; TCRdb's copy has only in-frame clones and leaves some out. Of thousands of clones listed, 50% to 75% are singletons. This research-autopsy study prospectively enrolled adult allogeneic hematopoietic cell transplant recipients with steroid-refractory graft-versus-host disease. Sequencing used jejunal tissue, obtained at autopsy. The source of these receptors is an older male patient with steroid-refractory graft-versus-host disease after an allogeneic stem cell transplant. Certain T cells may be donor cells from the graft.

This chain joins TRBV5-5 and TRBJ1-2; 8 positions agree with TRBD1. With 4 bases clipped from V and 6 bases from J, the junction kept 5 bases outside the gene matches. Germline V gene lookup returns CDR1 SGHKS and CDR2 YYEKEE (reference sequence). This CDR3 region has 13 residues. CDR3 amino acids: CASSLGQENGYTF. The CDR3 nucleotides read TGTGCCAGCAGCCTGGGACAGGAGAATGGCTACACCTTC.

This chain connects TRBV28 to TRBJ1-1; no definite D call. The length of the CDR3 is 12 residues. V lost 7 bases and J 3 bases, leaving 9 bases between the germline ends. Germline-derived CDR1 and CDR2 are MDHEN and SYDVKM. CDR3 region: CASINTYTEAFF. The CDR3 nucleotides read TGTGCCAGCATCAACACGTACACTGAAGCTTTCTTT. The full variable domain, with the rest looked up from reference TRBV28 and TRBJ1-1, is DVKVTQSSRYLVKRTGEKVFLECVQDMDHENMFWYRQDPGLGLRLIYFSYDVKMKEKGDIPEGYSVSREKKERFSLILESASTNQTSMYLCASINTYTEAFFGQGTRLTVV.

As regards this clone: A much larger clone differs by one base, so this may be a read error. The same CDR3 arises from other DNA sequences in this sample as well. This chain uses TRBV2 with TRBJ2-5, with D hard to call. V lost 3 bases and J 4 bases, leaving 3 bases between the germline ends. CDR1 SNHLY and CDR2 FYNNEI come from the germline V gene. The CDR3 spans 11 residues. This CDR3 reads CASSEGETQYF. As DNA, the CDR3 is TGTGCCAGCAGTGAGGGAGAGACCCAGTACTTC.

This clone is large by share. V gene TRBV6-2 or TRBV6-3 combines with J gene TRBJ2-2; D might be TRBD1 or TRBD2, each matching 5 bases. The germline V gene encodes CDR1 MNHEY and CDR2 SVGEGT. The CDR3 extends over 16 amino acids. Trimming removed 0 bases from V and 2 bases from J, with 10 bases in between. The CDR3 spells CASSYSGRANTGELFF. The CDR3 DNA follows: TGTGCCAGCAGTTACTCGGGGCGGGCCAACACCGGGGAGCTGTTTTTT.

The DNA for the CDR3 is TGTGCCAGCAGTTTAGACGGCTACACTGAAGCTTTCTTT. It codes for CASSLDGYTEAFF. The chain carries TRBV2 and TRBJ1-1; D is uncertain. Germline CDR1 and CDR2: SNHLY and FYNNEI. The V and J ends lost 5 bases and 3 bases respectively, with 10 bases between them. The CDR3 extends over 13 amino acids.

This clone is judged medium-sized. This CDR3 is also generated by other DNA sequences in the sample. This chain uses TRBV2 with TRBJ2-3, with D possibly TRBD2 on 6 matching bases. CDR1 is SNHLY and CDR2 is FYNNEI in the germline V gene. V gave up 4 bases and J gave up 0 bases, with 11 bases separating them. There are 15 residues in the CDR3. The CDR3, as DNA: TGTGCCAGCAGTGCGGGGACTGCTAGCACAGATACGCAGTATTTT. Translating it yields CASSAGTASTDTQYF.

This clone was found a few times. The CDR3 DNA sequence: TGTGCCAGCAGTTTGGGGACAGGGAATACTGAAGCTTTCTTT. Amino acid sequence: CASSLGTGNTEAFF. The V and J genes are TRBV6-2 or TRBV6-3 and TRBJ1-1; 9 bases agree with TRBD1. Germline values: CDR1 MNHEY, CDR2 SVGEGT. The V and J ends lost 4 bases and 5 bases, in that order; junction bases with no gene match: 5. CDR3 length: 14 amino acids.

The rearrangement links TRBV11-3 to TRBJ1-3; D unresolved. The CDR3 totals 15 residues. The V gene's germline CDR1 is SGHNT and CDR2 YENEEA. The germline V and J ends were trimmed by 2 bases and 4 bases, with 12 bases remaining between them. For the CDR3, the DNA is TGTGCCAGCAGCTTAAGCCAATTAAGCGGAAACACCATATATTTT. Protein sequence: CASSLSQLSGNTIYF.

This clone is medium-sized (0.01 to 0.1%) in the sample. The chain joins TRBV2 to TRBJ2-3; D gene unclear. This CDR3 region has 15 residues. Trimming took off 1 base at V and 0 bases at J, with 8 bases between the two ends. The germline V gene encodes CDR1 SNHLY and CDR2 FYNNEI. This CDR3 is CASSEGTSSTDTQYF. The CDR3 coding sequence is TGTGCCAGCAGTGAAGGAACGTCAAGCACAGATACGCAGTATTTT.

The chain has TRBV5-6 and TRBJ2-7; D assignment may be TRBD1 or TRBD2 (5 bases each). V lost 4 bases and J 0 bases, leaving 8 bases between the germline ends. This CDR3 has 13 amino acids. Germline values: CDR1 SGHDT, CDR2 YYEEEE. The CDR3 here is CASSHGASYEQYF. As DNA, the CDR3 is TGTGCCAGCAGCCACGGGGCCTCCTACGAGCAGTACTTC. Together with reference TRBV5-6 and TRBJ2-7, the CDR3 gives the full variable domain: DAGVTQSPTHLIKTRGQQVTLRCSPKSGHDTVSWYQQALGQGPQFIFQYYEEEERQRGNFPDRFSGHQFPNYSSELNVNALLLGDSALYLCASSHGASYEQYFGPGTRLTVT.

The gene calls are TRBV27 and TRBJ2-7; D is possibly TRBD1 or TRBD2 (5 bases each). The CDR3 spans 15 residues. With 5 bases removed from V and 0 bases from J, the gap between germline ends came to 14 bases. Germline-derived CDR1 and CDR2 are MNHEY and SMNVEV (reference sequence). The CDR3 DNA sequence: TGTGCCAGCAGTGTGGGACGTATGAGCTCCTACGAGCAGTACTTC. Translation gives CASSVGRMSSYEQYF.

The CDR3 sequence is CATSDRAGANVLTF. The CDR3 region has the DNA TGTGCCACCAGCGACAGGGCTGGGGCCAACGTCCTGACTTTC. This chain links TRBV15 with TRBJ2-6; 7 nucleotides align to TRBD1. The V gene end was trimmed by 5 bases and the J gene end by 2 bases; junction bases not matched to a gene: 0. Germline V gene lookup returns CDR1 LNHNV and CDR2 YYDKDF (reference sequence). The CDR3 contains 14 residues.

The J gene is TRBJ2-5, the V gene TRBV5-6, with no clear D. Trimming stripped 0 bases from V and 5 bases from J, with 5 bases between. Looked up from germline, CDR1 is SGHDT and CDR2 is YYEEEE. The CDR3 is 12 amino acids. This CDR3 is CASSLVRETQYF. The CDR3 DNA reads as TGTGCCAGCAGCTTGGTACGCGAGACCCAGTACTTC.

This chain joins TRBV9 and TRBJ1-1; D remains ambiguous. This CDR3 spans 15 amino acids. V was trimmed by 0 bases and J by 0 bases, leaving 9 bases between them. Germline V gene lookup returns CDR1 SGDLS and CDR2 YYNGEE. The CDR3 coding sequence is TGTGCCAGCAGCGTAGAGGCAGCCCTGAACACTGAAGCTTTCTTT. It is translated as CASSVEAALNTEAFF.

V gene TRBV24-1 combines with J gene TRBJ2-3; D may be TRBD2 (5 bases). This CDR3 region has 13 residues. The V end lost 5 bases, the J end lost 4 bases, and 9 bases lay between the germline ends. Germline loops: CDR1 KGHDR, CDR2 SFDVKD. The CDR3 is CATSASGSDTQYF. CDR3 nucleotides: TGTGCCACCAGTGCAAGCGGTTCAGATACGCAGTATTTT.

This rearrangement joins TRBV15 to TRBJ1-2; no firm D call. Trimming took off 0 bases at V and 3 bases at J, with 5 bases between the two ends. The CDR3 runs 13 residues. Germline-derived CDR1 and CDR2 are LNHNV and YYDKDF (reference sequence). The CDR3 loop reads CATSRDSYYGYTF. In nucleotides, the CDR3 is TGTGCCACCAGCAGAGACAGTTACTATGGCTACACCTTC.

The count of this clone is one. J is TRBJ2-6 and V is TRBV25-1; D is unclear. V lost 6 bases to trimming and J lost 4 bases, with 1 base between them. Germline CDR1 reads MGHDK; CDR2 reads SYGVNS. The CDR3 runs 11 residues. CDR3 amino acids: CASRGANVLTF. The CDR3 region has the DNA TGTGCCAGCAGAGGGGCCAACGTCCTGACTTTC.

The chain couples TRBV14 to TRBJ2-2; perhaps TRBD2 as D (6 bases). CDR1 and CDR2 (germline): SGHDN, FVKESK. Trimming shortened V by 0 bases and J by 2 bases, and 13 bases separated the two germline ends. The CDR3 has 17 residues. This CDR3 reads CASSQEGGAFNTGELFF. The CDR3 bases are TGTGCCAGCAGCCAAGAAGGAGGGGCCTTTAACACCGGGGAGCTGTTTTTT.

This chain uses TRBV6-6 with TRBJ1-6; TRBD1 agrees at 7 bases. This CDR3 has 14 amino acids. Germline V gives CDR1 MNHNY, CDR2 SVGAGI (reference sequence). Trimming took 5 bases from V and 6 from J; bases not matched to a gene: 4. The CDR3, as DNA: TGTGCCAGCAGTCGGGGGGACAGTAATTCACCCCTCCACTTT. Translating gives CASSRGDSNSPLHF.

The CDR3 reads CASTQGVGAGANVLTF. In DNA, the CDR3 is TGTGCCAGCACCCAGGGGGTAGGGGCTGGGGCCAACGTCCTGACTTTC. J is TRBJ2-6 and V is TRBV7-2; 7 nucleotides match TRBD1. This CDR3 region has 16 residues. Germline V gives CDR1 SGHTA, CDR2 FQGNSA. Germline trimming cut 7 bases from V and 2 bases from J; bases unmatched to any gene: 8.

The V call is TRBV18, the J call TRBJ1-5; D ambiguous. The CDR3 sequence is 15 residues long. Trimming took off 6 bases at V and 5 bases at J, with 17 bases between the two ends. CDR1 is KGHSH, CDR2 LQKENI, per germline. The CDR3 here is CASSRTGQSYQPQHF. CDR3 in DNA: TGTGCCAGCTCCCGGACGGGTCAATCGTATCAGCCCCAGCATTTT.

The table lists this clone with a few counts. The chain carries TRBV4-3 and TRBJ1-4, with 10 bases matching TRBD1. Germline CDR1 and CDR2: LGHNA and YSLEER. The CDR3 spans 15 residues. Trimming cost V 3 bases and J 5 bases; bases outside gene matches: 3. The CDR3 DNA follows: TGCGCCAGCAGCCAGCGGGACAGGGGAAATGAAAAACTGTTTTTT. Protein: CASSQRDRGNEKLFF.

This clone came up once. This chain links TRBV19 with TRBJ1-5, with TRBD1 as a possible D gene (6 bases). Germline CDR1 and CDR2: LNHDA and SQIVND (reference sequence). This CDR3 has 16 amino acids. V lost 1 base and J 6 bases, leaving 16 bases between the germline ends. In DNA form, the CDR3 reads TGTGCCAGTAGTATAGGGGGCGGTCAGGGGAGTCAGCCCCAGCATTTT. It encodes CASSIGGGQGSQPQHF.

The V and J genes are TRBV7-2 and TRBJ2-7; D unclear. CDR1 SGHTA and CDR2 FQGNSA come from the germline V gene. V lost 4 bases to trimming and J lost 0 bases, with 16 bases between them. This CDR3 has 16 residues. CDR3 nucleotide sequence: TGTGCCAGCAGCTCCCCGGACCGTTTTTCCTCCTACGAGCAGTACTTC. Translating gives CASSSPDRFSSYEQYF.

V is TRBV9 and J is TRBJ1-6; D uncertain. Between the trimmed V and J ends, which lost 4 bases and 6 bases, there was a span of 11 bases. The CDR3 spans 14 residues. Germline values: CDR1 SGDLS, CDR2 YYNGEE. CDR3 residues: CASSIRTSNSPLHF. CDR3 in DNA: TGTGCCAGCAGCATCCGAACATCTAATTCACCCCTCCACTTT. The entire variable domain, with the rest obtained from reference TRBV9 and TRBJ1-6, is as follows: DSGVTQTPKHLITATGQRVTLRCSPRSGDLSVYWYQQSLDQGLQFLIQYYNGEERAKGNILERFSAQQFPDLHSELNLSSLELGDSALYFCASSIRTSNSPLHFGNGTRLTVT.

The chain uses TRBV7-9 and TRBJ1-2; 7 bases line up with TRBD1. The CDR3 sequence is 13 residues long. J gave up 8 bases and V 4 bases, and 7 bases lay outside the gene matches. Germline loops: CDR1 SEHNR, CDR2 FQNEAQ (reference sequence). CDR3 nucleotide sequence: TGTGCCAGCAGCTCGATGACAGGGATAGGCTACACCTTC. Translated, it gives CASSSMTGIGYTF.

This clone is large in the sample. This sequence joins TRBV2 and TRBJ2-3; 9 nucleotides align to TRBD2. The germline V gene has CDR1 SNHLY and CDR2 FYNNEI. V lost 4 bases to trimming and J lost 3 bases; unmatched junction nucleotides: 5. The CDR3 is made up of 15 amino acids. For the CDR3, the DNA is TGTGCCAGCAGTGCCGGGACTAGCTCGACAGATACGCAGTATTTT. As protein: CASSAGTSSTDTQYF.

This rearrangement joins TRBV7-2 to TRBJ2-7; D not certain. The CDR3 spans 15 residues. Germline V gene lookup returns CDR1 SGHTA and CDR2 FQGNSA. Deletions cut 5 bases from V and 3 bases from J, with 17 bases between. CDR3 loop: CASSKGRQTLYEQYF. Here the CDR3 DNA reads TGTGCCAGCAGCAAAGGCCGTCAGACCCTCTACGAGCAGTACTTC.

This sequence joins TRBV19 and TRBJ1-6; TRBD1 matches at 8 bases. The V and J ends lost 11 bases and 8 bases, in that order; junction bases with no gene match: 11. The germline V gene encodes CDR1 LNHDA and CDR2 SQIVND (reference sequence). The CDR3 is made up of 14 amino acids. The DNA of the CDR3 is TGTGCCTCCTCGGACAGGGACGAGGATTCACCCCTCCACTTT. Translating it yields CASSDRDEDSPLHF.